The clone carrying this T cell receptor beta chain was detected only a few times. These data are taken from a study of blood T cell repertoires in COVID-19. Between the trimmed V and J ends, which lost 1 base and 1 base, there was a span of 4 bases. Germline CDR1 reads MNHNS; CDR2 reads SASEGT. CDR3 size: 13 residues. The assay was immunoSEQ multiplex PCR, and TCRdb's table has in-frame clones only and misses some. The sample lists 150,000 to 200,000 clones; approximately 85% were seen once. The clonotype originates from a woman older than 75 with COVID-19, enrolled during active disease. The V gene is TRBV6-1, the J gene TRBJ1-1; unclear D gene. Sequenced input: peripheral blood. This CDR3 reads CASSEDGNTEAFF. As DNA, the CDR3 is TGTGCCAGCAGTGAAGACGGGAACACTGAAGCTTTCTTT.